The present T cell receptor (beta chain) was sequenced within a study of shared T cell receptors in the human thymus (dated by TCRdb to 2020 to 2023). Regarding the complete study: The study examined how the human thymus generates shared, self-reactive T-cell receptor alpha chains.

The library was prepared using the immunoSEQ multiplex PCR assay. TCRdb stores this immuneACCESS table with in-frame sequences only. Part of the clones is absent; in the studies checked, under half of the shortfall reflects unresolved V genes, and no reason is known for the rest. The sample table records about 500,000 clones; 75% to 80% of these occur just once. Around 0.013% of the sample rests with the top ten. V loses 3 bases of germline sequence and J loses 3 bases, and the interval between the two ends is 12 bases. According to the germline V gene, CDR1 reads SNHLY and CDR2 reads FYNNEI. The CDR3 holds 15 amino acids from the cysteine to the phenylalanine. The DNA shown is the 45-base CDR3, in frame from base 1. About this clone itself: It has no known antigen specificity. Per-nucleotide qualities are absent, and no much larger clonotype sits a single base away.

These same data were also listed under a study on human thymus T cells. As noted in the second study: Immunologically healthy infants undergoing open corrective cardiac surgery for congenital heart defects in Finland were used as donors. Thymus tissue was collected as surgical resects that were removed during corrective cardiac surgery. V and J gene segment usage appeared biased in both thymic and peripheral blood repertoires. Highly overlapping thymic TCR repertoires among unrelated individuals were reported in the related research. The study used eight infant thymus samples plus four related peripheral blood samples to characterize TCR alpha and beta repertoires. Donor ages ranged from roughly 7 to 244 days, and the cohort comprised five or six male and two female infants. Thymocytes were released mechanically from tissue and stored at -70 °C as pellets of about 9.5-32 million cells. A QIAsymphony instrument was used to extract genomic DNA from frozen cell pellets. The immunoSEQ multiplex PCR assay was used to amplify the TCRB and TCRAD loci from a standardized quantity of quality-controlled genomic DNA. The V(D)J region was spanned by amplicons of a length sufficient to cover the CDR3 and to identify V and J genes. The amplicons were sequenced on an Illumina platform via the commercial immunoSEQ service. Primer bias and sequencing errors were corrected using previously described methods, and TCRAD and TCRB definitions followed the IMGT database. immunoSEQ Analyzer 3.0 and VDJTools were used for repertoire analysis, which covered basic statistics, V/J segment usage, diversity estimates, rarefaction and pairwise overlap. Chao1, ChaoE, Efron-Thisted, Shannon and inverse Simpson indices were used to estimate diversity, which was also estimated on datasets down-sampled to the smallest sample. For repertoire overlap, CDR3 nucleotide sequence, V gene and J gene had to match strictly, and clustering was done by Jaccard-based multidimensional scaling. On average, thymus samples yielded about 730,000 unique TCRB clonotypes, whereas blood samples yielded 65,000 to 100,000.

Sequenced: thymocytes. This receptor was obtained from a boy less than two years old with a congenital heart defect. Donor details come from another sample of the same person, matched by shared clones. The sequence links TRBV2 to TRBJ1-3; 6 matching bases give a weak D call of TRBD1. The CDR3 loop reads CASSESGVFGNTIYF. The DNA sequence is given as TGTGCCAGCAGTGAGTCAGGGGTGTTTGGAAACACCATATATTTT.